This T cell receptor beta chain was identified in a study of cytomegalovirus exposure and HLA in healthy donors. Findings and caveats of the study: Earlier results showed most TCR beta V segments being productive about 90% or about 30% of the time. Later on, an analysis showed TCR association rates differing by HLA locus, with DRB1 the most and HLA-C the fewest.

Points on this clone: What it binds is not known.

Vbeta (60) and Jbeta (13) primers were used in the PCR. Sequencing was performed with immunoSEQ multiplex PCR; in TCRdb, only in-frame clones are kept and a portion is missing. The sample's table shows roughly 69,000 clones. There are 17 residues in the CDR3. Germline V lookup: CDR1 MDHEN, CDR2 SYDVKM. The trim removed 6 bases at V and 7 bases at J, leaving 16 bases unmatched. The rearrangement uses TRBV28 and TRBJ2-7; TRBD2 aligns across 12 bases. This clonotype was sampled from a woman in her twenties or thirties in good health and CMV-seronegative. Sequenced: PBMCs. Here the CDR3 reads CASRSPSSGRAEGEQYF. For the CDR3, the DNA is TGTGCCAGCAGATCGCCTTCTAGCGGGAGGGCCGAAGGGGAGCAGTACTTC.